This TCR beta chain was obtained from a study of T cells after yellow fever vaccination. The ends lost 5 bases at V and 3 bases at J; junction bases unmatched: 10. Germline V gene sequence: CDR1 LNHDA, CDR2 SQIVND (reference sequence). The CDR3 runs to 17 residues. A universal primer site and UMIs were added as TCR cDNA was made by 5'RACE template switching. One entry per CDR3 protein results from TCRdb running MiXCR on the 5' RACE reads. The table has approximately 330,000 distinct CDR3 sequences, approximately 4% seen once. This clonotype was recorded a few times. The sample here was PBMCs, taken 5 days after the yellow fever booster vaccination. This chain uses TRBV19 with TRBJ2-3; 11 bases match TRBD2. The clonotype was recovered from a man aged 18 to 29 who received the YFV17D yellow fever vaccine. The CDR3, as DNA: TGTGCCAGTAGTTTTCACTCGACTAGCGGGAAAACAGATACGCAGTATTTT. Translating it yields CASSFHSTSGKTDTQYF.